Each of the 28 T cell receptor beta chains below was sequenced from the same sample in a study of CD8+ T cells in alopecia areata. After pooling, cutaneous lymph node cells were sorted with CD4, CD8alpha, NKG2D, NKG2ACE and other markers. Sequencing relied on a cDNA template that was reverse transcribed from extracted RNA. The repertoire was sequenced with immunoSEQ multiplex PCR; TCRdb's copy has only in-frame clones and lacks some. The sample lists 9,800 or so clones, none appearing once, the ten largest making up around a fifth. The sequenced sample was CD8+ T cells sorted from a lymph node. These receptors all come from a C3H/HeJ mouse with alopecia areata. Mouse strain MHC haplotype: H2-k.

In its sample, this clone ranks as medium-sized. The listed genes are named as in mouse. The CDR3 bases that were read are TGTGCAAGCAGCTTAGTACAGGGTGGATTGATTGCT. It specifies CASSLVQGGLIA. In full, the CDR3 reads CASSLVQGGLIAEQFF. The genes are TRBV16 and TRBJ2-1; D is possibly TRBD1 (6 bases). The read terminates 4 residues before the CDR3 end, so the remaining end is supplied by the germline J gene. The CDR3 sequence is 16 residues long. Trimming took off 1 base at V and 6 bases at J, with 16 bases between the two ends. Germline-derived CDR1 and CDR2 are SGHSA and FRNQAP.

In its sample, this clone was seen many times. Germline and genes: mouse. The CDR3 end lies 4 residues beyond the end of the read and is filled in from the germline J gene. The chain recombines TRBV1 with TRBJ2-5, with 7 bases lining up with TRBD1. The CDR3 covers 14 residues. V dropped 3 bases and J dropped 1; count of bases not matched to a gene: 1. CDR1 is NSQYPW and CDR2 is LRSPGD in the germline V gene (reference sequence). CDR3 DNA, as far as it was read: TGCACCTGCAGTGCGGGACAGTACCAAGAC. Its translation is CTCSAGQYQD. The whole CDR3 protein is CTCSAGQYQDTQYF.

This clone was seen at least ten times. All gene names here are mouse names. The sequence runs out 4 residues before the end of the CDR3; the remainder is reconstructed from the germline J gene. The chain carries TRBV19 and TRBJ2-7; TRBD1 aligns across 8 bases. The germline V gene encodes CDR1 FNHDT and CDR2 SITEND (reference sequence). This CDR3 region has 12 residues. The CDR3 reads CASSMTGDEQYF. CDR3 DNA, as far as it was read: TGTGCCAGCAGTATGACAGGGGAT.

This clone turned up a few times. The genes are named according to mouse. The read falls 4 residues short of the CDR3 end, and the missing part is taken from the germline J gene. The J gene is TRBJ2-4, the V gene TRBV2, with 8 nucleotides matching TRBD2. V was pared by 0 bases and J by 0 bases, with 5 bases of the junction left unmatched. This CDR3 is 17 amino acids long. Germline assignment: CDR1 LGHNA and CDR2 YSYQKL. CDR3 amino acids: CASSQDWGALSQNTLYF. The sequenced CDR3 bases are TGTGCCAGCAGCCAAGACTGGGGGGCCCTTAGTCAAAAC.

This clone qualifies as medium-sized. The germline and genes are mouse ones. From the germline J gene comes the end of the CDR3, since the read stops 4 residues before it. The chain joins TRBV17 to TRBJ2-5, with TRBD2 matching 8 bases. Germline loops: CDR1 MNHDT, CDR2 YYDKIL. CDR3 length equals 14 residues. The CDR3 region is CASSRDLGGDTQYF. The part of the CDR3 DNA that was read is TGTGCTAGCAGTAGAGATCTGGGGGGCGAC.

By proportion, this clone is medium-sized (0.01 to 0.1%). Gene names and germline refer to mouse. The CDR3 end falls 4 residues outside the read, so it is completed with the germline J gene. The rearrangement joins TRBV17 to TRBJ2-5, with TRBD2 matching over 7 bases. Germline values: CDR1 MNHDT, CDR2 YYDKIL. CDR3 length: 12 amino acids. CDR3 region: CASSLGEDTQYF. The covered CDR3 bases are TGTGCTAGCAGTCTGGGGGAAGAC.

This clone was recorded at least ten times. Mouse germline and gene names are used. The read ends 4 residues early relative to the CDR3; the germline J gene fills the gap. The rearrangement joins TRBV13-3 to TRBJ2-7; 11 bases fit TRBD2. Germline V gives CDR1 NNHDY, CDR2 SYVADS. This CDR3 region has 14 residues. Germline trimming cut 4 bases from V and 3 bases from J; bases unmatched to any gene: 3. This CDR3 is CASSSGLGVYEQYF. Incomplete CDR3 DNA: TGTGCCAGCAGTTCGGGACTGGGGGTCTAT.

A remark on this clone: All gene names here are mouse names. The sequenced part of the CDR3 DNA is TGTGCCAGCAGGGGACTGGGGGGCGCAGAA. This encodes CASRGLGGAE. In full, the CDR3 is CASRGLGGAETLYF. This chain joins TRBV4 and TRBJ2-3; TRBD2 matches at 12 bases. The read gets to within 4 residues of the CDR3 end, and the germline J gene fills in the rest. The germline V gene encodes CDR1 LGHDT and CDR2 YNNKQL (reference sequence). The length of the CDR3 is 14 residues. Losses at the gene ends were 6 bases for V and 3 bases for J; bases not matched to a gene: 1.

This clone is labeled medium-sized. These gene names are mouse names. The CDR3 end falls 4 residues outside the read, so it is completed with the germline J gene. The gene calls are TRBV16 and TRBJ1-1; 7 nucleotides line up with TRBD1. V shed 4 bases and J 0 bases; nucleotides not matched to a gene: 2. CDR1 and CDR2 (germline): SGHSA, FRNQAP. The CDR3 sequence is 14 residues long. Here the CDR3 reads CASSSTGENTEVFF. The part of the CDR3 DNA that was read is TGTGCAAGCAGCTCAACAGGGGAGAACACA.

This clone was observed many times. Germline and genes: mouse. The read terminates 4 residues before the CDR3 end, so the remaining end is supplied by the germline J gene. J is TRBJ2-7 and V is TRBV29; 9 bases line up with TRBD2. The CDR3 is made up of 14 amino acids. Trimming took 6 bases from V and 0 from J; bases not matched to a gene: 3. CDR1 is MSHET, CDR2 SYDVDS, per germline. CDR3 sequence: CASRLLGGSYEQYF. The covered CDR3 bases are TGTGCTAGCAGATTACTGGGGGGCTCCTAT.

This clone is deemed medium-sized. Gene names refer to mouse genes. The read stops 4 residues short of the end of the CDR3; the missing end is completed from the germline J gene. V and J are TRBV13-1 and TRBJ2-5; TRBD2 might be the D (6 bases). The germline V gene has CDR1 NSHNY and CDR2 SYGAGN. The CDR3 loop spans 13 amino acids. V shed 4 bases and J shed 3 bases, with 9 bases lying between them. The CDR3 loop reads CASSYDWQDTQYF. The part of the CDR3 DNA that was read is TGTGCCAGCAGTTATGACTGGCAAGAC.

This clone was found a few times. Genes and germline come from the mouse. The read terminates 4 residues ahead of where the CDR3 ends, so the germline J gene completes it. The rearrangement links TRBV2 to TRBJ1-2; the match to TRBD1 covers 7 bases. CDR3 size: 15 residues. Germline CDR1 LGHNA, CDR2 YSYQKL. After removal of 0 bases from V and 0 bases from J, the junction contained 1 base not matched to a gene. CDR3 amino acids: CASSQEGTANSDYTF. The CDR3 DNA, read in part, is TGTGCCAGCAGCCAAGAAGGGACAGCAAACTCC.

By share, this clone counts as medium-sized (0.01 to 0.1%). Gene names refer to mouse genes. The read comes to an end 4 residues before the CDR3 does, leaving the germline J gene to fill in the end. The chain recombines TRBV17 with TRBJ2-1, with 8 nucleotides matching TRBD2. Germline-derived CDR1 and CDR2 are MNHDT and YYDKIL. The ends lost 0 bases at V and 5 bases at J; junction bases unmatched: 6. The CDR3 extends over 16 amino acids. Incomplete CDR3 DNA: TGTGCTAGCAGTAGAGAGGGCTGGGGGGCTGATGCT. Translation gives CASSREGWGADA. The CDR3 in full is CASSREGWGADAEQFF.

In this sample, this clone turned up many times. Germline and genes here are mouse. The read ends 4 residues shy of where the CDR3 ends; the end is completed using the germline J gene. The gene calls are TRBV13-3 and TRBJ1-1; D remains ambiguous. Germline V gene sequence: CDR1 NNHDY, CDR2 SYVADS. CDR3 length equals 13 residues. The germline V and J ends were trimmed by 1 base and 1 base, with 5 bases remaining between them. CDR3 DNA (partial): TGTGCCAGCAGTGATTACAAAAACACA. Translating it yields CASSDYKNT. The full-length CDR3 reads as CASSDYKNTEVFF.

This clone counts as medium-sized. The germline and genes are mouse ones. The sequenced CDR3 bases are TGTGCAAGCAGCCCTGGGACTGGGGGGAGCTCCTAT. As protein: CASSPGTGGSSY. The whole CDR3 protein is CASSPGTGGSSYEQYF. This chain connects TRBV16 to TRBJ2-7, with TRBD2 matching over 12 bases. The observed sequence ends 4 residues before the CDR3 terminus, with the missing tail filled in from the germline J gene. CDR1 and CDR2 (germline): SGHSA, FRNQAP. The CDR3 consists of 16 residues. Germline trimming cut 5 bases from V and 0 bases from J; bases unmatched to any gene: 5.

This clone ranks as medium-sized. The listed genes are named as in mouse. The read gets to within 4 residues of the CDR3 end, and the germline J gene fills in the rest. The chain joins TRBV1 to TRBJ2-7; 8 positions agree with TRBD2. The CDR3 spans 16 residues. In germline, CDR1 is NSQYPW, CDR2 LRSPGD (reference sequence). V lost 2 bases to trimming and J lost 1 base; unmatched junction nucleotides: 7. CDR3: CTCSAPPGLESYEQYF. CDR3 DNA, as far as it was read: TGCACCTGCAGTGCACCCCCGGGACTGGAGTCCTAT.

This clone was counted a few times. The gene symbols are mouse symbols. The CDR3 end is not reached by the read, which stops 4 residues before it; the germline J gene fills it in. The V gene is TRBV13-3, the J gene TRBJ2-4, with D possibly TRBD2 on 6 matching bases. With 2 bases removed from V and 2 bases from J, the gap between germline ends came to 12 bases. This CDR3 has 15 amino acids. Germline lookup yields CDR1 NNHDY and CDR2 SYVADS. CDR3 bases read: TGTGCCAGCAGTGAGTCTCTGGGGCATCAAAAC. Its protein product is CASSESLGHQN. The complete CDR3 sequence is CASSESLGHQNTLYF.

By frequency in the sample, this clone is medium-sized. The gene symbols are mouse symbols. CDR3 DNA (partial): TGTGCCAGCAGTGACAGAATTAGTGCAGAA. This translates into CASSDRISAE. The whole CDR3 protein is CASSDRISAETLYF. This sequence joins TRBV13-3 and TRBJ2-3, with D unresolved. The read is 4 residues too short to cover the CDR3 end, so that end is filled in from the germline J gene. V was clipped by 2 bases and J by 0 bases, with 7 bases between them. This CDR3 region has 14 residues. Germline V gives CDR1 NNHDY, CDR2 SYVADS.

By proportion, this clone is medium-sized. These gene names are mouse names. The missing CDR3 end, 3 residues past where the read stops, is filled in from the germline J gene. This chain joins TRBV1 and TRBJ1-6; D not resolved. TRBJ1-6 is sorted into the ORF group, with uncertain function. Germline-derived CDR1 and CDR2 are NSQYPW and LRSPGD (reference sequence). The V end was cut by 0 bases, the J end by 0 bases, with 6 bases between. The CDR3 sequence is 16 residues long. This chain's CDR3 is CTCSADVGSYNSPLYF. Incomplete CDR3 DNA: TGCACCTGCAGTGCAGATGTGGGTTCCTATAATTCGCCC.

In this sample, this clone turned up many times. Each gene name is a mouse one. The read falls 4 residues short of the CDR3 end, and the missing part is taken from the germline J gene. This chain joins TRBV14 and TRBJ2-4, with 10 bases aligning to TRBD1. This CDR3 comprises 17 residues. Trimming removed 0 bases from V and 0 bases from J; junction bases left unmatched: 4. CDR1 is SGHDT, CDR2 FRDEAV, per germline. The part of the CDR3 DNA that was read is TGTGCCAGCAGTTTCTACCCGGGACAGGGGAGTCAAAAC. As protein: CASSFYPGQGSQN. The CDR3, in full, reads CASSFYPGQGSQNTLYF.

This clone appeared many times. Here the gene names and germline are mouse. The read gets to within 3 residues of the CDR3 end, and the germline J gene fills in the rest. The rearrangement uses TRBV13-3 and TRBJ1-6, with 9 bases identical to TRBD1. TRBJ1-6 is known as an ORF, though its function is uncertain. Per the germline V gene, CDR1 is NNHDY and CDR2 is SYVADS. V was pared by 4 bases and J by 3 bases, with 5 bases of the junction left unmatched. CDR3 size: 16 residues. The DNA read from the CDR3 is TGTGCCAGCAGTCCCGGGACAGGGTTCTATAATTCGCCC. Amino acid sequence: CASSPGTGFYNSP. The CDR3 in full is CASSPGTGFYNSPLYF.

This clone was counted at least ten times. Gene names follow the mouse nomenclature. The read is 4 residues too short to cover the CDR3 end, so that end is filled in from the germline J gene. The chain couples TRBV13-1 to TRBJ2-7, with 8 bases fitting TRBD1. The length of the CDR3 is 16 residues. Germline CDR1 and CDR2: NSHNY and SYGAGN. The CDR3 bases that were read are TGTGCCAGCAGTGAACGACAGGGGACGGGTACTTAT. Translated: CASSERQGTGTY. The whole CDR3 is CASSERQGTGTYEQYF.

In this sample, this clone turned up a few times. Gene names denote mouse genes. Coverage ceases 4 residues before the CDR3 finishes, and the germline J gene fills in the end. The V call is TRBV13-2, the J call TRBJ2-7; 10 bases fit TRBD2. CDR1 is NNHNN and CDR2 is SYGAGS in the germline V gene (reference sequence). This CDR3 has 17 residues. Unmatched junction bases numbered 7, after V lost 0 bases and J lost 1 base. The sequenced CDR3 bases are TGTGCCAGCGGTGATGCGGGAAACTGGGGGGGATCCTAT. Translated, it gives CASGDAGNWGGSY. The CDR3 in its entirety is CASGDAGNWGGSYEQYF.

By sample fraction, this clone is medium-sized (0.01 to 0.1%). Any gene name here is a mouse gene name. The read halts 4 residues ahead of the CDR3 end, with the missing end drawn from the germline J gene. The gene calls are TRBV13-3 and TRBJ2-2; D unclear. The CDR3 runs 14 residues. The germline gives CDR1 NNHDY, CDR2 SYVADS. V lost 0 bases and J lost 2, with 5 bases in between. The part of the CDR3 DNA that was read is TGTGCCAGCAGTGATGTGGTGAACACCGGG. This gives the protein CASSDVVNTG. In full, the CDR3 is CASSDVVNTGQLYF.

This clone was counted at least ten times. Genes and germline are mouse. The sequenced fragment ends 4 residues before the CDR3 boundary, so the rest is inferred from the germline J gene. The V gene is TRBV17, the J gene TRBJ2-5, with 9 bases lining up with TRBD2. Germline lookup yields CDR1 MNHDT and CDR2 YYDKIL. The V gene end was trimmed by 4 bases and the J gene end by 3 bases; junction bases not matched to a gene: 5. The CDR3 is made up of 15 amino acids. CDR3 loop: CASSTWTGDQDTQYF. The covered CDR3 bases are TGTGCTAGCAGTACCTGGACTGGGGATCAAGAC.

This clone has just a few counts. Gene names refer to mouse genes. The missing CDR3 end, 4 residues past where the read stops, is filled in from the germline J gene. J is TRBJ2-5 and V is TRBV31; the D gene is possibly TRBD2 (7 bases). V gave up 4 bases and J gave up 0 bases, with 11 bases separating them. The CDR3 spans 14 residues. The germline CDR1 and CDR2 sequences are GKSSPN and SITVG. The CDR3 DNA, read in part, is TGTGCCTGGACCTGGGGGCCTAACCAAGAC. Protein sequence: CAWTWGPNQD. The full CDR3 reads CAWTWGPNQDTQYF.

In this sample, this clone turned up many times. Gene names follow the mouse nomenclature. The read terminates 4 residues ahead of where the CDR3 ends, so the germline J gene completes it. The chain is built from TRBV14 and TRBJ2-7; TRBD2 matches 10 bases. The CDR3 runs to 15 residues. CDR1 and CDR2 (germline): SGHDT, FRDEAV. CDR3 residues: CASSFSDWGEYEQYF. The CDR3 DNA, read in part, is TGTGCCAGCAGTTTCTCCGACTGGGGGGAATAT.

This clone is termed medium-sized (0.01 to 0.1%). Gene and germline names: mouse. The CDR3 end is not reached by the read, which stops 4 residues before it; the germline J gene fills it in. The V and J genes are TRBV1 and TRBJ2-7; 8 positions match TRBD2. Losses at the gene ends were 0 bases for V and 3 bases for J; bases not matched to a gene: 1. The germline gives CDR1 NSQYPW, CDR2 LRSPGD (reference sequence). CDR3 length: 14 amino acids. CDR3 DNA, as far as it was read: TGCACCTGCAGTGCAGACTGGGGGGACTAT. Its protein is CTCSADWGDY. Given in full, the CDR3 is CTCSADWGDYEQYF.